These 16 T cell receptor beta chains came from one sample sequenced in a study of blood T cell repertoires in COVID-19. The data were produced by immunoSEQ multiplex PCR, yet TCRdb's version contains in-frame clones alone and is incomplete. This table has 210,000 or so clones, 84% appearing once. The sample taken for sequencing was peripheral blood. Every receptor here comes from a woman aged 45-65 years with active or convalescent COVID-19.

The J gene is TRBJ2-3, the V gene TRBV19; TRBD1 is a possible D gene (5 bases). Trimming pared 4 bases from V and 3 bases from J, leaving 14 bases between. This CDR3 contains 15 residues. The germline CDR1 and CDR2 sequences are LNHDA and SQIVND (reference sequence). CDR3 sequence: CASSSFPGLTDTQYF. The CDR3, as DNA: TGTGCCAGTAGTAGTTTTCCAGGGTTAACAGATACGCAGTATTTT.

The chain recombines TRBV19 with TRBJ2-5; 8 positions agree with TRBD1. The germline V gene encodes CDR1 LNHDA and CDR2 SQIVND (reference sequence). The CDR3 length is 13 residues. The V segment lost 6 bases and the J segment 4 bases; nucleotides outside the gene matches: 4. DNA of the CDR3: TGTGCCAGTAGCCGCGACAGGGGAGAGACCCAGTACTTC. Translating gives CASSRDRGETQYF.

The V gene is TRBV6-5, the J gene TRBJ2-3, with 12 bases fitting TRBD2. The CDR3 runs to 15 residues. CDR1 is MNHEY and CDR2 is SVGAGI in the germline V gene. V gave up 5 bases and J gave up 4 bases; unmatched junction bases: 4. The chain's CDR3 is CASSRRTSGADTQYF. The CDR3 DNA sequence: TGTGCCAGCAGTCGAAGGACTAGCGGGGCAGATACGCAGTATTTT.

The CDR3 nucleotides are TGTGCCAGCAGCTCAGGGGGCGCGGGCTTAGACACCATATATTTT. It translates to CASSSGGAGLDTIYF. The genes are TRBV5-4 and TRBJ1-3, with 8 bases lining up with TRBD1. The V segment lost 3 bases and the J segment 8 bases; nucleotides outside the gene matches: 10. Germline lookup yields CDR1 SGHNT and CDR2 YYREEE (reference sequence). This CDR3 spans 15 amino acids.

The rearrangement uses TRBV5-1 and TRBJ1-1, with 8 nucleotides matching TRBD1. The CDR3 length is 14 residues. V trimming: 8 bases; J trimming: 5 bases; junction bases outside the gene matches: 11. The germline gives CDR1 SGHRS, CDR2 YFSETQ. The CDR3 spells CASGPGQGETEAFF. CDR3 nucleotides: TGCGCCAGTGGACCCGGACAGGGTGAAACTGAAGCTTTCTTT. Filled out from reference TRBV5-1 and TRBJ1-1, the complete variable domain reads KAGVTQTPRYLIKTRGQQVTLSCSPISGHRSVSWYQQTPGQGLQFLFEYFSETQRNKGNFPGRFSGRQFSNSRSEMNVSTLELGDSALYLCASGPGQGETEAFFGQGTRLTVV.

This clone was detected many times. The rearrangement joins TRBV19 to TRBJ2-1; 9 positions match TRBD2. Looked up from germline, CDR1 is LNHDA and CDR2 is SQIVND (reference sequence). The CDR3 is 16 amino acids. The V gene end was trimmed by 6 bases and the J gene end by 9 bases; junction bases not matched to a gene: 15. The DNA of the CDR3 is TGTGCCAGTAGACCCCTCCCTAGCGGGGTTTTGGCTGAGCAGTTCTTC. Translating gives CASRPLPSGVLAEQFF.

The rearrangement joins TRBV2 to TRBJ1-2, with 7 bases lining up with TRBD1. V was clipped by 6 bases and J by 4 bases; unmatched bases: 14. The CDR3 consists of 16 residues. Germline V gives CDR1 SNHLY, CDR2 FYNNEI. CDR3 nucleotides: TGTGCCAGCAGCACTACGACCCGGACAGGACTCTATGGCTACACCTTC. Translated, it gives CASSTTTRTGLYGYTF.

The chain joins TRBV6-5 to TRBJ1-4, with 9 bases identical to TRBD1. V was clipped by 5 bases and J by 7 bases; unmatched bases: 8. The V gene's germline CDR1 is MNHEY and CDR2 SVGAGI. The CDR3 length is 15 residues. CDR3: CASSNTGGLGEKLFF. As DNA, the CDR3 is TGTGCCAGCAGTAACACAGGGGGCTTGGGTGAAAAACTGTTTTTT.

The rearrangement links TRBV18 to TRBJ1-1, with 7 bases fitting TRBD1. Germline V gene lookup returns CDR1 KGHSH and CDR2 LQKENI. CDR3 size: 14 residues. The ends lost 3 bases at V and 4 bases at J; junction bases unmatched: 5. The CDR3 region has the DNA TGTGCCAGCTCACCGGGGACAGACCTCACTGAAGCTTTCTTT. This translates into CASSPGTDLTEAFF.

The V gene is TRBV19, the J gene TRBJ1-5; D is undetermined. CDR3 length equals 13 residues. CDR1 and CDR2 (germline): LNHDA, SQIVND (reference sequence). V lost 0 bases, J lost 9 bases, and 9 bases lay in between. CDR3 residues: CASSIDLFGPQHF. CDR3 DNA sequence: TGTGCCAGTAGTATAGATTTATTCGGGCCCCAGCATTTT.

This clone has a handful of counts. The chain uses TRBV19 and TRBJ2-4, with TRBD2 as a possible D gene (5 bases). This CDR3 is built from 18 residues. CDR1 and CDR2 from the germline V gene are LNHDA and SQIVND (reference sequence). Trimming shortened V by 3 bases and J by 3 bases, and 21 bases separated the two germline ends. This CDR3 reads CASSIGPREPLVKNIQYF. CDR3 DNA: TGTGCCAGTAGTATCGGGCCGAGGGAACCCCTTGTCAAAAACATTCAGTACTTC.

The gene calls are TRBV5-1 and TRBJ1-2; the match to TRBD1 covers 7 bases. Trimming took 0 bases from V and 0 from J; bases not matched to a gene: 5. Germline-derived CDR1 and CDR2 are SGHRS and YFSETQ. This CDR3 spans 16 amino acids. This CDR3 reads CASSLGQGRANYGYTF. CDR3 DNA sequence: TGCGCCAGCAGCTTGGGACAGGGTCGGGCTAACTATGGCTACACCTTC.

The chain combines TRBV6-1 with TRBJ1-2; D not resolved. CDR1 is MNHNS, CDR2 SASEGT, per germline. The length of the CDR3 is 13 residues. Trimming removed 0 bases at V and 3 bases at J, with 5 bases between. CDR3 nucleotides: TGTGCCAGCAGTGAAGCTGCGGACTATGGCTACACCTTC. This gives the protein CASSEAADYGYTF.

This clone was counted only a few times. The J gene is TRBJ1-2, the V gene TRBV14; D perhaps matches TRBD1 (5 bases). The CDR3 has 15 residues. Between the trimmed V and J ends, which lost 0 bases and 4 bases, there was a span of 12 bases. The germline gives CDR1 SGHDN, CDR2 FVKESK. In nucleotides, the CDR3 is TGTGCCAGCAGCCAAGATCCGTCGACAGCCTATGGCTACACCTTC. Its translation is CASSQDPSTAYGYTF.

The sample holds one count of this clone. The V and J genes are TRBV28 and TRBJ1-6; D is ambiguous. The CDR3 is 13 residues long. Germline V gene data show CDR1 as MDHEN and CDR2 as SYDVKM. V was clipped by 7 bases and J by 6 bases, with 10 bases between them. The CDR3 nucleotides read TGTGCCAGCACTGGAGGGATTAATTCACCCCTCCACTTT. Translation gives CASTGGINSPLHF.

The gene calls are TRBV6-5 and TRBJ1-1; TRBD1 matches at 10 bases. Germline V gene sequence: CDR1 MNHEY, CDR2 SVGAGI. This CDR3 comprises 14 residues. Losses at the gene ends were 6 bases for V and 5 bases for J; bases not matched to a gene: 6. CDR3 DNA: TGTGCCAGCAGGGACAGGGGGGTAAAGACTGAAGCTTTCTTT. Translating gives CASRDRGVKTEAFF.